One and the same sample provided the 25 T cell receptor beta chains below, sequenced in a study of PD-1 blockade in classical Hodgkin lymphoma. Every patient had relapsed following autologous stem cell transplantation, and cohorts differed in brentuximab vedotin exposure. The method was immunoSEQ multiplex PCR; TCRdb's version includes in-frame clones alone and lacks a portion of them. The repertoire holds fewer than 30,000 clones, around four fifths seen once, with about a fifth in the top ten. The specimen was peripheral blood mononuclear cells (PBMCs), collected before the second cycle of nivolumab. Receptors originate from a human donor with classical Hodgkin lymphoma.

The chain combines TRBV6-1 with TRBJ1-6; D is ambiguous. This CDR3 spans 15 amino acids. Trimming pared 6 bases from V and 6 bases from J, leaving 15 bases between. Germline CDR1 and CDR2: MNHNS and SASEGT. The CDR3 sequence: CASRTILDPNSPLHF. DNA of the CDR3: TGTGCCAGCAGAACCATCCTGGACCCTAATTCACCCCTCCACTTT.

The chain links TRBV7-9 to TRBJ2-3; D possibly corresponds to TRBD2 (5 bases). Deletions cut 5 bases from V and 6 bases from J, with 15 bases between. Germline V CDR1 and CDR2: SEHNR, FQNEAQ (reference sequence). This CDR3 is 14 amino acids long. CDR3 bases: TGTGCCAGCAGCACTCTGACGAAGCGGGATACGCAGTATTTT. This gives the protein CASSTLTKRDTQYF. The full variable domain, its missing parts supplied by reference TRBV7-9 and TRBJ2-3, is DTGVSQNPRHKITKRGQNVTFRCDPISEHNRLYWYRQTLGQGPEFLTYFQNEAQLEKSRLLSDRFSAERPKGSFSTLEIQRTEQGDSAMYLCASSTLTKRDTQYFGPGTRLTVL.

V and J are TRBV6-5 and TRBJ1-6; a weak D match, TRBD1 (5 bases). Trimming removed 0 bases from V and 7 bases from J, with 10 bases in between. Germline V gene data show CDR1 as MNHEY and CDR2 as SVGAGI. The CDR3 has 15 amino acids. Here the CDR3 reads CASSYSFQGNSPLHF. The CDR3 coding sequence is TGTGCCAGCAGTTACTCGTTTCAGGGAAATTCACCCCTCCACTTT.

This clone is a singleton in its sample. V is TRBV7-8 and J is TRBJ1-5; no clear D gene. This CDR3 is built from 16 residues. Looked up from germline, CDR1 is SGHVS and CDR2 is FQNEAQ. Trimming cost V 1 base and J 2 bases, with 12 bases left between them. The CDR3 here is CASSLVPGRGNQPQHF. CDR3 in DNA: TGTGCCAGCAGCTTAGTCCCGGGTAGGGGCAATCAGCCCCAGCATTTT.

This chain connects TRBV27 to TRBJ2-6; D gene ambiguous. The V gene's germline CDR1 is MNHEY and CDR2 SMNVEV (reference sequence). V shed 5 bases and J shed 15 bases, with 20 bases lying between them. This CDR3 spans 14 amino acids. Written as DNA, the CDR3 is TGTGCCAGCAGTCGCCTTGTCCCGGGCCGCGACCTGACTTTC. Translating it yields CASSRLVPGRDLTF.

The CDR3 region is CASRQDRTGGSPLHF. The CDR3 DNA reads TGTGCCAGCAGACAAGACAGGACAGGGGGCTCACCCCTCCACTTT. The chain carries TRBV28 and TRBJ1-6, with 11 bases fitting TRBD1. Germline V gene sequence: CDR1 MDHEN, CDR2 SYDVKM. V dropped 6 bases and J dropped 10; count of bases not matched to a gene: 8. The CDR3 loop spans 15 amino acids.

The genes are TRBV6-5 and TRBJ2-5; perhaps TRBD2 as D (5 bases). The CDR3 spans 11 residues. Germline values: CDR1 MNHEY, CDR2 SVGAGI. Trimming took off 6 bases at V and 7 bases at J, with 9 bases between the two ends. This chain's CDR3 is CASSRRGTQYF. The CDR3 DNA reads TGTGCCAGCAGCCGCCGGGGGACCCAGTACTTC.

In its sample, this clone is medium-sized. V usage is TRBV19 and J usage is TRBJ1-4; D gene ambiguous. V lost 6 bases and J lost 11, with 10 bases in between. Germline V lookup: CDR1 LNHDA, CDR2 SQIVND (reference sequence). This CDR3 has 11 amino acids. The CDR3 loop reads CASSPFKKLFF. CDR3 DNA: TGTGCCAGTAGCCCGTTTAAGAAACTGTTTTTT. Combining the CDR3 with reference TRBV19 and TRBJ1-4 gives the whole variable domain DGGITQSPKYLFRKEGQNVTLSCEQNLNHDAMYWYRQDPGQGLRLIYYSQIVNDFQKGDIAEGYSVSREKKESFPLTVTSAQKNPTAFYLCASSPFKKLFFGSGTQLSVL.

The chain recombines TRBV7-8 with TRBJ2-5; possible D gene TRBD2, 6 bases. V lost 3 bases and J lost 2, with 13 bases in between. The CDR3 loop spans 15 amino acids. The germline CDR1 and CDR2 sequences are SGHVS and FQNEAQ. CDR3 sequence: CASSFLGGGQETQYF. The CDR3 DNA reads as TGTGCCAGCAGCTTTTTGGGCGGAGGGCAAGAGACCCAGTACTTC.

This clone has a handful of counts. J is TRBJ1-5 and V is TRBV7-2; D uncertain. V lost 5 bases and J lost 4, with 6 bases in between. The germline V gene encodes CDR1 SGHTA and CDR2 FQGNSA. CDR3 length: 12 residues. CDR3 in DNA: TGTGCCAGCAGCCCACAGAATCAGCCCCAGCATTTT. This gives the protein CASSPQNQPQHF.

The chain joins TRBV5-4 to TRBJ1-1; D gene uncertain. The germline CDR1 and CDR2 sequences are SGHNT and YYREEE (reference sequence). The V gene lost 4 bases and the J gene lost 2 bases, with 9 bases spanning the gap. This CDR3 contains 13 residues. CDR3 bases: TGTGCCAGCAGCGAAGGGAGTAACACTGAAGCTTTCTTT. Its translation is CASSEGSNTEAFF.

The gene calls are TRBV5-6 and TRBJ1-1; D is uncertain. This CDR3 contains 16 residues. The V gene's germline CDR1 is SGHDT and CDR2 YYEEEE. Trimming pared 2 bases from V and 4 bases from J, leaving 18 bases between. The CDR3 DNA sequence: TGTGCCAGCAGCTTAGGTGGACGAGGGCTGGCCACTGAAGCTTTCTTT. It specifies CASSLGGRGLATEAFF.

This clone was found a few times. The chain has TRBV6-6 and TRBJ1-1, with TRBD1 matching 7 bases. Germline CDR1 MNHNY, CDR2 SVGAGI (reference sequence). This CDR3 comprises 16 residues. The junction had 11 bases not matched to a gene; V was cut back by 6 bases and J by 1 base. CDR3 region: CASRTKGARTNTEAFF. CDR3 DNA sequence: TGTGCCAGCAGGACGAAGGGGGCTCGTACGAACACTGAAGCTTTCTTT.

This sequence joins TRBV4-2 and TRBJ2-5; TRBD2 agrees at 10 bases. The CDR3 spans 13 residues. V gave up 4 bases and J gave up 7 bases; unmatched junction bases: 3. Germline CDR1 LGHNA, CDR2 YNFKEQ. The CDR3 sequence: CASSPGLAATQYF. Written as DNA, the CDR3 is TGTGCCAGCAGCCCCGGACTAGCGGCGACCCAGTACTTC.

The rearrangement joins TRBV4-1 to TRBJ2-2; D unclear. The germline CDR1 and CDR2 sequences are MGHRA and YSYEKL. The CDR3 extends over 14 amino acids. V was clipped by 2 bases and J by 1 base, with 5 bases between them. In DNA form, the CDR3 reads TGCGCCAGCAGCCAACCGGGGAACACCGGGGAGCTGTTTTTT. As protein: CASSQPGNTGELFF.

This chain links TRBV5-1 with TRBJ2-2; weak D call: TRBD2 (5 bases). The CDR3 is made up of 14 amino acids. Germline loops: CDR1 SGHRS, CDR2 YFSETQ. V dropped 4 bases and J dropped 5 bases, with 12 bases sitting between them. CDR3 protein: CASSAGSGTGELFF. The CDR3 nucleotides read TGCGCCAGCAGCGCGGGCTCCGGGACCGGGGAGCTGTTTTTT.

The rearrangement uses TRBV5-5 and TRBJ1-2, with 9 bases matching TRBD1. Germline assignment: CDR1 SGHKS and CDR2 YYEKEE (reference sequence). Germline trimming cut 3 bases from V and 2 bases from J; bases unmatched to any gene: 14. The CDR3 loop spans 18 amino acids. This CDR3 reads CASSSFRDRDGLNYGYTF. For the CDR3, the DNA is TGTGCCAGCAGCTCATTCCGGGACAGGGATGGTTTGAACTATGGCTACACCTTC.

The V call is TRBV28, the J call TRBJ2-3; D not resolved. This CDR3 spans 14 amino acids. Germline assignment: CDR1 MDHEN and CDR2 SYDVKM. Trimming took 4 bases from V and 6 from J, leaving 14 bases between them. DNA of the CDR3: TGTGCCAGCAGTTCCCACGTTGAACTCGATACGCAGTATTTT. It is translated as CASSSHVELDTQYF.

The CDR3, as DNA: TGTGCCAGTAGTATCGGAAGGAGACTAGCGGGAGTGGTAGATACGCAGTATTTT. It codes for CASSIGRRLAGVVDTQYF. This chain connects TRBV19 to TRBJ2-3, with 12 bases matching TRBD2. The V segment lost 3 bases and the J segment 5 bases; nucleotides outside the gene matches: 12. Germline V gene sequence: CDR1 LNHDA, CDR2 SQIVND (reference sequence). This CDR3 has 18 amino acids.

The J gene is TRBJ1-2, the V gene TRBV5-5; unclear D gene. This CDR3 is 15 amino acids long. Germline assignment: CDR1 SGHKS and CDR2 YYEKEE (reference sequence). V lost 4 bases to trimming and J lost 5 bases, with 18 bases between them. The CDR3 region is CASSVRPLGSYGYTF. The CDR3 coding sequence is TGTGCCAGCAGCGTTCGGCCATTGGGCTCTTATGGCTACACCTTC.

CDR3 bases: TGCGCCAGCAGCCAAGACGGCAGGGGGGGTCAGCCCCAGCATTTT. Amino acids: CASSQDGRGGQPQHF. The chain is built from TRBV4-3 and TRBJ1-5; TRBD1 aligns across 7 bases. Trimming took 0 bases from V and 6 from J; bases not matched to a gene: 5. CDR3 size: 15 residues. The germline V gene encodes CDR1 LGHNA and CDR2 YSLEER.

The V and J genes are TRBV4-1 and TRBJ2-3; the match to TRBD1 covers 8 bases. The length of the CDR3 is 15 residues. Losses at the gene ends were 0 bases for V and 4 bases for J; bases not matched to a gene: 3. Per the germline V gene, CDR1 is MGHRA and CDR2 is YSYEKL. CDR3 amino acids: CASSQEGQGPDTQYF. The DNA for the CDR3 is TGCGCCAGCAGCCAAGAAGGACAGGGTCCAGATACGCAGTATTTT.

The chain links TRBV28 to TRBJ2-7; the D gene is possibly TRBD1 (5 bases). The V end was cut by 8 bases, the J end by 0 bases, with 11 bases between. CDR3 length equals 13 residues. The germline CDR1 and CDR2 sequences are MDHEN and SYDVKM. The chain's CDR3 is CASATRASYEQYF. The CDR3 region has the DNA TGTGCCAGCGCCACCAGGGCCTCCTACGAGCAGTACTTC.

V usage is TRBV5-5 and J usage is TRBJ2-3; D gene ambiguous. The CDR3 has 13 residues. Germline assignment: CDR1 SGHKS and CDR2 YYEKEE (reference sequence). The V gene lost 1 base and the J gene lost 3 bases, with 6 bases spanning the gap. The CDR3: CASSLSPTDTQYF. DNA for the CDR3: TGTGCCAGCAGCTTGTCTCCTACAGATACGCAGTATTTT.

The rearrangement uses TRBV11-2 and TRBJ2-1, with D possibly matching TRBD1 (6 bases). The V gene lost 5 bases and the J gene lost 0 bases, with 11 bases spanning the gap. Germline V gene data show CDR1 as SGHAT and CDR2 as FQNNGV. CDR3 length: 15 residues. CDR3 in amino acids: CASSPTGISYNEQFF. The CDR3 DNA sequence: TGTGCCAGCAGCCCAACAGGGATCTCCTACAATGAGCAGTTCTTC.